Detailed here is one TCR beta chain. What it binds is unknown. The data stem from a study of shared clonotypes between healthy human individuals. CDR1 is MNHNY and CDR2 is SVGAGI in the germline V gene (reference sequence). The CDR3 sequence is 16 residues long. Trimming cost V 3 bases and J 3 bases, with 14 bases left between them. Some clones are missing from TCRdb's copy, which holds only in-frame ones; the method was immunoSEQ multiplex PCR. The sample records a few million clones, under 95% being singletons. Study results and limitations: The study's rarefaction showed incomplete sorted-subset sequencing despite large depth.

Source material: naive CD4+ T cells from PBMCs. Subset described: CD45RA+ positively selected. The receptor was derived from a man younger than 35 in good health. Some clones in this sample may be carry-over from other donors' samples. J is TRBJ1-4 and V is TRBV6-6; D may be TRBD1 (5 bases). CDR3 protein: CASSYGGAGANEKLFF. CDR3 nucleotides: TGTGCCAGCAGTTATGGTGGGGCGGGGGCTAATGAAAAACTGTTTTTT.